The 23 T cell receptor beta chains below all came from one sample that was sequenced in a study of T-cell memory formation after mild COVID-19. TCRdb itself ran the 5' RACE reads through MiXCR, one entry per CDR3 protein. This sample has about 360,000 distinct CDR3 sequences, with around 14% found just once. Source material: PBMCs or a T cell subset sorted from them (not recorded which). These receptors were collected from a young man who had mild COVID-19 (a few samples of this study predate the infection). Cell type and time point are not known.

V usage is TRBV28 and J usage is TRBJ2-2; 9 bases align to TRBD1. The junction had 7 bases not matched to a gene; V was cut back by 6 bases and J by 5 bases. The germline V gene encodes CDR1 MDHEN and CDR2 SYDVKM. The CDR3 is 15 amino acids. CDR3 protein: CASSSGTGRTGELFF. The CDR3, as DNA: TGTGCCAGCAGCTCCGGGACAGGGAGAACCGGGGAGCTGTTTTTT.

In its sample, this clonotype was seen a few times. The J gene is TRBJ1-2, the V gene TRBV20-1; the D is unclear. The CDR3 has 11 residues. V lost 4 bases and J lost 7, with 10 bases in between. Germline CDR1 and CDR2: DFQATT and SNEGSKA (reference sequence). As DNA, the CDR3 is TGCAGTGCTACCGCGGTGGTTGGCTACACCTTC. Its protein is CSATAVVGYTF.

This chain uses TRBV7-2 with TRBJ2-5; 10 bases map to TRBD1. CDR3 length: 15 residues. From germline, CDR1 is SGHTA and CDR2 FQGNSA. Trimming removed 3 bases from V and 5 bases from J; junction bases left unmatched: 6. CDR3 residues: CASSFDRGRKETQYF. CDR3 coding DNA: TGTGCCAGCAGCTTTGACAGGGGGCGAAAGGAGACCCAGTACTTC.

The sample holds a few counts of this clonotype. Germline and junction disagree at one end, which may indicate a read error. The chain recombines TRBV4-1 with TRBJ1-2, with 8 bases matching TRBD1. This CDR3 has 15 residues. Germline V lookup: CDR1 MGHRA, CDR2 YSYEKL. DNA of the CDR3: TGCGCCAGCAGCGAAGACAGGGGTCACAACTATGGCTACACCTTC. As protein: CASSEDRGHNYGYTF.

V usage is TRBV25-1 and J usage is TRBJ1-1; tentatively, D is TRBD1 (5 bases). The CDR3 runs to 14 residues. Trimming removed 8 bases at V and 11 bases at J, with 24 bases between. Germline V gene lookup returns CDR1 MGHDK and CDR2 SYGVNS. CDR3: CASLDGTTSLTAFF. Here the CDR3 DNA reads TGTGCCAGCCTAGACGGGACCACCTCCTTGACGGCTTTCTTT.

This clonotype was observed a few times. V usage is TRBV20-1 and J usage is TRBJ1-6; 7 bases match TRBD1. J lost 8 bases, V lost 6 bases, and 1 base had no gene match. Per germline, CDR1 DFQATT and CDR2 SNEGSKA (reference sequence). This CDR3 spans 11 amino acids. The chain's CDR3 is CSAGTDSPLHF. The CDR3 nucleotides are TGCAGTGCCGGGACAGATTCACCCCTCCACTTT.

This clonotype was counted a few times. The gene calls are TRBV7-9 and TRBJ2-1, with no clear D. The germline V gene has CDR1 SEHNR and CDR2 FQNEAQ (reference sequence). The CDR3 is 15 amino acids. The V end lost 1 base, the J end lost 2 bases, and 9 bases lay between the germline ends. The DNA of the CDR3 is TGTGCCAGCAGCTTAGTTGGACCTGCCTACAATGAGCAGTTCTTC. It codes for CASSLVGPAYNEQFF.

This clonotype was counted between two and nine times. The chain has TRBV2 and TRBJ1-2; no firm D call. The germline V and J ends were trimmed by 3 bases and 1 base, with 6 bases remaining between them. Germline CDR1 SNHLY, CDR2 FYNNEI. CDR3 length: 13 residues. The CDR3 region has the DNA TGTGCCAGCAGTGACGAGAGTAACTATGGCTACACCTTC. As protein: CASSDESNYGYTF.

In DNA, the CDR3 is TGTGCCACCAGACCGGGGATAGCTAACGGCTACACCTTC. Translation gives CATRPGIANGYTF. V gene TRBV12-3 or TRBV12-4 combines with J gene TRBJ1-2, with D uncertain. This CDR3 has 13 residues. Trimming stripped 10 bases from V and 8 bases from J, with 20 bases between.

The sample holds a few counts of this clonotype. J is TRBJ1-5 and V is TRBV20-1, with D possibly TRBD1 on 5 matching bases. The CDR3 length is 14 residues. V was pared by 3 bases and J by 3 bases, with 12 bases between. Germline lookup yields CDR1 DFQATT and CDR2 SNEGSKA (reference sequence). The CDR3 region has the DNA TGCAGTGCTAGGGGTAACAGGTACAATCAGCCCCAGCATTTT. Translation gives CSARGNRYNQPQHF.

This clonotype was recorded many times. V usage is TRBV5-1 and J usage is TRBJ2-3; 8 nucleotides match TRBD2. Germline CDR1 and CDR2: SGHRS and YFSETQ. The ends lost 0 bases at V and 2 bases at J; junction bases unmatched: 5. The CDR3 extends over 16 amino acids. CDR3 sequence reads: CASSLEPTSATDTQYF. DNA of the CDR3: TGCGCCAGCAGCTTGGAGCCGACTAGCGCCACAGATACGCAGTATTTT.

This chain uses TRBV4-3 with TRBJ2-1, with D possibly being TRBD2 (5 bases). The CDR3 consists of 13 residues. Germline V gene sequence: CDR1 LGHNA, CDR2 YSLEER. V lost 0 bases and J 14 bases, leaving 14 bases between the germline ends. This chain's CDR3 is CASSQDRAGWEFF. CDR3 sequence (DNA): TGCGCCAGCAGCCAAGATAGGGCGGGTTGGGAGTTCTTC.

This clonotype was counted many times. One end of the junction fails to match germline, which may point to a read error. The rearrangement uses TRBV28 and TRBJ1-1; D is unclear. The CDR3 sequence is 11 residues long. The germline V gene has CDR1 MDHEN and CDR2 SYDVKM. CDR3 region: CASSLHTEAFF. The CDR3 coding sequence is TGTGCCAGCAGTTTACACACCGAAGCTTTCTTT. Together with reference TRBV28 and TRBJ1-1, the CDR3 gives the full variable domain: DVKVTQSSRYLVKRTGEKVFLECVQDMDHENMFWYRQDPGLGLRLIYFSYDVKMKEKGDIPEGYSVSREKKERFSLILESASTNQTSMYLCASSLHTEAFFGQGTRLTVV.

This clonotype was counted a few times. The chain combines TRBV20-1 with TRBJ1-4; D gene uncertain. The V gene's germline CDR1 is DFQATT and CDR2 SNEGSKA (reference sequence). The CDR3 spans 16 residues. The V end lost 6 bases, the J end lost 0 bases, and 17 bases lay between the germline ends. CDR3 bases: TGCAGTGCCTCGATGAGATATGGGACAACTAATGAAAAACTGTTTTTT. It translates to CSASMRYGTTNEKLFF.

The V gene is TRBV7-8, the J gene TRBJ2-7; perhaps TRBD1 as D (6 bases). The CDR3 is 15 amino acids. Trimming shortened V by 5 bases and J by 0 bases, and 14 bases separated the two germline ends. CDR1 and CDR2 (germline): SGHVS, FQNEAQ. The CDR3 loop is CASSHGQLSSYEQYF. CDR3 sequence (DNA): TGTGCCAGCAGCCACGGACAGCTGAGCTCCTACGAGCAGTACTTC. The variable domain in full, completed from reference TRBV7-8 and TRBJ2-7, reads GAGVSQSPRYKVAKRGQDVALRCDPISGHVSLFWYQQALGQGPEFLTYFQNEAQLDKSGLPSDRFFAERPEGSVSTLKIQRTQQEDSAVYLCASSHGQLSSYEQYFGPGTRLTVT.

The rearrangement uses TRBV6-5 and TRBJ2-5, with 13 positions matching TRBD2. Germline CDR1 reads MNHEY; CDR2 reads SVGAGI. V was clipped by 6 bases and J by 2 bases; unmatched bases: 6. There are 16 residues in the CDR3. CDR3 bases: TGTGCCAGCAGAATACTAGCGGGGGGGAATCAAGAGACCCAGTACTTC. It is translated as CASRILAGGNQETQYF.

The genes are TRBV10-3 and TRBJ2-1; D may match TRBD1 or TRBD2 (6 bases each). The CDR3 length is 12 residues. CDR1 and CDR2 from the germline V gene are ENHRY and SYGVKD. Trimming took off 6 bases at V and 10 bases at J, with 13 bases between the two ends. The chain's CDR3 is CAIRRVGGEQFF. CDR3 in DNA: TGTGCCATCAGGAGGGTCGGGGGCGAGCAGTTCTTC.

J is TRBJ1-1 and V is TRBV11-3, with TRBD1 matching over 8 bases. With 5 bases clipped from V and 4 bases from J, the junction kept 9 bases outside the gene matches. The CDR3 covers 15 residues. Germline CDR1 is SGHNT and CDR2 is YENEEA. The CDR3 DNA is TGTGCCAGCAGCCCAACGGACAGGGTAGGCACTGAAGCTTTCTTT. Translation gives CASSPTDRVGTEAFF.

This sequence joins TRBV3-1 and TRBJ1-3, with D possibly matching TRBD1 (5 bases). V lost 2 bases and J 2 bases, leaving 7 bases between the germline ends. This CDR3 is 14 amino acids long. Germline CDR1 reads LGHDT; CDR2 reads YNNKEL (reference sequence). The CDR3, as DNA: TGTGCCAGCAGCCAATTCAGGGCTGGAAACACCATATATTTT. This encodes CASSQFRAGNTIYF.

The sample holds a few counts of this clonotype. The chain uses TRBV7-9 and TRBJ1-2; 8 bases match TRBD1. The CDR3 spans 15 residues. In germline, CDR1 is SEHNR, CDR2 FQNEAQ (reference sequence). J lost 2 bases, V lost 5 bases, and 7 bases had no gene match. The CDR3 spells CASSHQTGENYGYTF. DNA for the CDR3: TGTGCCAGCAGCCACCAGACAGGGGAAAACTATGGCTACACCTTC.

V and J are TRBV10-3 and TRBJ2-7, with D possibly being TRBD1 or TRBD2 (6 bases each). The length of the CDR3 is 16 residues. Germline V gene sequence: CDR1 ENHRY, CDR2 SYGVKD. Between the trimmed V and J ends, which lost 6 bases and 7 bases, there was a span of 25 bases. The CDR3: CAISRRGNDYSDEQYF. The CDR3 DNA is TGTGCCATCAGCCGGAGGGGGAATGACTACTCGGATGAGCAGTACTTC.

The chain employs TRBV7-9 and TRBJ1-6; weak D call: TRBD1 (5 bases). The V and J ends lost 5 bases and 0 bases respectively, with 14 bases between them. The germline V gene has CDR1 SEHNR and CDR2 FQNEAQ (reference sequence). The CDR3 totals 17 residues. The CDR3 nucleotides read TGTGCCAGCAGCCCCCCGGGGGGGAGCTCCTATAATTCACCCCTCCACTTT. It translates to CASSPPGGSSYNSPLHF.

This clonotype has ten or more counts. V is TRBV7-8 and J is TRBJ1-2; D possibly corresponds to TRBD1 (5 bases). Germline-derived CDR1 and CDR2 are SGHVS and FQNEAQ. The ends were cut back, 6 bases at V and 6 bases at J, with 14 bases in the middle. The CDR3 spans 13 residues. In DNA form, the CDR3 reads TGTGCCAGCAGACCTAGGGCAGGGAATGGCTACACCTTC. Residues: CASRPRAGNGYTF.